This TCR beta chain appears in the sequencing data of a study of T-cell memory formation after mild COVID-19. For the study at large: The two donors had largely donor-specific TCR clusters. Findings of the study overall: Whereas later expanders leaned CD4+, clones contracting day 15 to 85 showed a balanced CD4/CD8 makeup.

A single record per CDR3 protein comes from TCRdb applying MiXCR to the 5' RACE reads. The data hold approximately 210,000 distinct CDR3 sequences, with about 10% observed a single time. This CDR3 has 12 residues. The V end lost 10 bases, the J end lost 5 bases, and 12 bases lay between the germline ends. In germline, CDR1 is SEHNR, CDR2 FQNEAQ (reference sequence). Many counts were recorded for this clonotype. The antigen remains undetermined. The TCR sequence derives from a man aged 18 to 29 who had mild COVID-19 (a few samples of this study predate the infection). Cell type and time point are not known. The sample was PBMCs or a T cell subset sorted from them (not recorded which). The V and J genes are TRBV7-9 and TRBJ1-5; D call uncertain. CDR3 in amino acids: CATQRIDQPQHF. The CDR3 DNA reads TGTGCCACCCAAAGGATAGATCAGCCCCAGCATTTT. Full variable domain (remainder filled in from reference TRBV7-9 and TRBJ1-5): DTGVSQNPRHKITKRGQNVTFRCDPISEHNRLYWYRQTLGQGPEFLTYFQNEAQLEKSRLLSDRFSAERPKGSFSTLEIQRTEQGDSAMYLCATQRIDQPQHFGDGTRLSIL.